These 11 T cell receptor beta chains originate from one sample sequenced in a study of cytomegalovirus exposure and HLA in healthy donors. PCR used 60 Vbeta primers and 13 Jbeta primers. TCRdb keeps only in-frame clones here, not all; method: immunoSEQ multiplex PCR. Seen here are over 100,000 clones, around 80% observed once, and the top ten hold approximately 1.9%. Sequencing was carried out using PBMCs. These receptors were taken from a middle-aged woman in good health and CMV-seronegative.

This clone came up once. The J gene is TRBJ2-7, the V gene TRBV11-2, with D possibly TRBD1 on 5 matching bases. Germline CDR1 and CDR2: SGHAT and FQNNGV. This CDR3 contains 15 residues. Trimming pared 5 bases from V and 3 bases from J, leaving 17 bases between. The CDR3 spells CASSPKRDSYYEQYF. CDR3 nucleotides: TGTGCCAGCAGCCCCAAACGTGACAGCTACTACGAGCAGTACTTC.

The chain has TRBV10-3 and TRBJ1-4; tentative D call: TRBD1 (5 bases). Germline assignment: CDR1 ENHRY and CDR2 SYGVKD. Trimming stripped 4 bases from V and 7 bases from J, with 10 bases between. The CDR3 covers 13 residues. The CDR3 spells CAISVRGGEKLFF. The CDR3 bases are TGTGCCATCAGTGTTAGGGGAGGTGAAAAACTGTTTTTT.

This clone was seen only once. The gene calls are TRBV5-1 and TRBJ2-7; 12 bases line up with TRBD2. The length of the CDR3 is 23 residues. The trim removed 3 bases at V and 2 bases at J, leaving 27 bases unmatched. In germline, CDR1 is SGHRS, CDR2 YFSETQ. The CDR3 coding sequence is TGCGCCAGCAGCTCAACTAGACTAGCGGGAGCAGCGGGAGAGGAACCCCACCCCTACGAGCAGTACTTC. Its protein is CASSSTRLAGAAGEEPHPYEQYF.

The chain employs TRBV5-1 and TRBJ1-2, with D uncertain. The V and J ends lost 2 bases and 8 bases respectively, with 13 bases between them. The CDR3 has 13 amino acids. Per the germline V gene, CDR1 is SGHRS and CDR2 is YFSETQ. For the CDR3, the DNA is TGCGCCAGCAGCTTACTAAACGCGGCGGGCTACACCTTC. It codes for CASSLLNAAGYTF. Full variable domain (remainder filled in from reference TRBV5-1 and TRBJ1-2): KAGVTQTPRYLIKTRGQQVTLSCSPISGHRSVSWYQQTPGQGLQFLFEYFSETQRNKGNFPGRFSGRQFSNSRSEMNVSTLELGDSALYLCASSLLNAAGYTFGSGTRLTVV.

There are a few counts of this clone. This sequence joins TRBV29-1 and TRBJ1-2; the match to TRBD1 covers 8 bases. From germline, CDR1 is SQVTM and CDR2 ANQGSEA. The CDR3 runs to 13 residues. V shed 7 bases and J 4 bases; nucleotides not matched to a gene: 8. The CDR3 sequence: CSATGGRGYGYTF. The CDR3 coding sequence is TGCAGCGCCACAGGGGGAAGAGGCTATGGCTACACCTTC.

Points on this clone: Compared with germline, one end of the junction differs, possibly owing to a read error. The genes are TRBV9 and TRBJ1-1; D perhaps matches TRBD1 (5 bases). The germline V gene has CDR1 SGDLS and CDR2 YYNGEE. This CDR3 spans 14 amino acids. CDR3 nucleotides: TGTGCCAGCAGCGTAGGACAGAGGAACGCTGAAGCTTTCTTT. Protein product: CASSVGQRNAEAFF.

A few counts support this clone. The chain joins TRBV19 to TRBJ2-1; TRBD2 matches at 10 bases. J lost 5 bases, V lost 0 bases, and 4 bases had no gene match. CDR3 size: 16 residues. The germline V gene has CDR1 LNHDA and CDR2 SQIVND (reference sequence). The CDR3 here is CASSIDGTSGNNEQFF. The CDR3 bases are TGTGCCAGTAGTATAGATGGAACTAGCGGGAACAATGAGCAGTTCTTC.

For this clone: Compared with germline, one end of the junction differs, possibly owing to a read error. The J gene is TRBJ1-1, the V gene TRBV7-7; TRBD1 agrees at 10 bases. CDR3 length: 14 residues. CDR1 and CDR2 from the germline V gene are SSHAT and FNYEAQ (reference sequence). The CDR3 here is CASSQGQGSTEAFF. In DNA, the CDR3 is TGTGCTAGCAGCCAGGGACAGGGGAGCACTGAAGCTTTCTTT.

The sample holds a few counts of this clone. V and J are TRBV6-5 and TRBJ2-1, with 8 positions matching TRBD2. Germline loops: CDR1 MNHEY, CDR2 SVGAGI. Trimming removed 5 bases from V and 4 bases from J; junction bases left unmatched: 4. CDR3 length equals 14 residues. The CDR3 DNA is TGTGCCAGCAGTCGGGTAGCGGGGTACAATGAGCAGTTCTTC. This encodes CASSRVAGYNEQFF.

This chain links TRBV7-2 with TRBJ2-7; TRBD2 matches at 7 bases. Germline CDR1 reads SGHTA; CDR2 reads FQGNSA. CDR3 length equals 16 residues. The V segment lost 1 base and the J segment 2 bases; nucleotides outside the gene matches: 8. The DNA of the CDR3 is TGTGCCAGCAGCTTAGGGGAGGGACTATTGACCTACGAGCAGTACTTC. Amino acids: CASSLGEGLLTYEQYF.

The genes are TRBV20-1 and TRBJ1-2, with D possibly being TRBD1 (5 bases). CDR1 DFQATT and CDR2 SNEGSKA come from the germline V gene (reference sequence). The CDR3 has 10 amino acids. V lost 4 bases, J lost 6 bases, and 6 bases lay in between. The CDR3 DNA reads as TGCAGTGCTAACAGGAATGGCTACACCTTC. Amino acids: CSANRNGYTF.